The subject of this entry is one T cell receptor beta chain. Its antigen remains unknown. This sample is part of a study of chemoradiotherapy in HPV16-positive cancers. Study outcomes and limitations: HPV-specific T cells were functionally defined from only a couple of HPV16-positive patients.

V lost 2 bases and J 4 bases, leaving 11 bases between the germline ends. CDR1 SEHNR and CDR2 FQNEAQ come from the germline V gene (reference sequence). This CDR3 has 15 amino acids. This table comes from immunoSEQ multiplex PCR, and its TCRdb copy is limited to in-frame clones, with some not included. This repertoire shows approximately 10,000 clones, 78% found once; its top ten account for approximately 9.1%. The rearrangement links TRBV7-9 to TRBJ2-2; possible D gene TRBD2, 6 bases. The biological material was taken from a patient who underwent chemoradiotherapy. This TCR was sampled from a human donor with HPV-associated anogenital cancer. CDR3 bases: TGTGCCAGCAGCTTACGTGGGACTCGCACCGGGGAGCTGTTTTTT. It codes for CASSLRGTRTGELFF. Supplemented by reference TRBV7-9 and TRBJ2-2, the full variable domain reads DTGVSQNPRHKITKRGQNVTFRCDPISEHNRLYWYRQTLGQGPEFLTYFQNEAQLEKSRLLSDRFSAERPKGSFSTLEIQRTEQGDSAMYLCASSLRGTRTGELFFGEGSRLTVL.